At least ten counts were recorded for the clone carrying this T cell receptor (beta chain). The CDR3 covers 10 residues. This sample was taken from a study of neurological immune-mediated disorders. From the 5' RACE reads, TCRdb called clonotypes with MiXCR, one entry per CDR3 protein. The sample carries about 92,000 distinct CDR3 sequences, roughly 3.2% recorded once. The genes are TRBV21-1 and TRBJ1-2. TRBV21-1 is a listed pseudogene. This clonotype originated in a woman between 45 and 60 years old with multiple sclerosis. The source material was PBMCs. CDR3 DNA sequence: TGTGCCCGGCGTTCAAATGGCTACACCTTC. It encodes CARRSNGYTF.